This entry lists 29 T cell receptor beta chains sequenced from one sample in a study of CD8 T cells in Susac syndrome. About 0.45 to 1 ug RNA was reverse transcribed with random hexamers. From the immunoSEQ multiplex PCR reads, TCRdb called clonotypes with MiXCR, one entry per CDR3 protein. The table lists 75,000 to 95,000 distinct CDR3 sequences, approximately 96% of them singletons. The specimen was CD8+ T cells from PBMCs. The receptors were sampled from a human donor with Susac syndrome.

The chain has TRBV25-1 and TRBJ2-5; D gene unclear. The V and J ends lost 1 base and 1 base respectively, with 10 bases between them. Germline V gene data show CDR1 as MGHDK and CDR2 as SYGVNS. The CDR3 extends over 15 amino acids. Here the CDR3 DNA reads TGTGCCAGCAGTGAATCCGGGCCGCTCCAAGAGACCCAGTACTTC. Its translation is CASSESGPLQETQYF.

The chain uses TRBV27 and TRBJ1-2; TRBD1 agrees at 7 bases. Germline CDR1 and CDR2: MNHEY and SMNVEV (reference sequence). V was pared by 0 bases and J by 4 bases, with 8 bases of the junction left unmatched. The CDR3 contains 16 residues. The CDR3 DNA sequence: TGTGCCAGCAGTTTATCTCGGGGGGGACAGCCCTATGGCTACACCTTC. Its translation is CASSLSRGGQPYGYTF.

V and J are TRBV20-1 and TRBJ1-5; D gene unclear. The germline gives CDR1 DFQATT, CDR2 SNEGSKA (reference sequence). The ends were cut back, 0 bases at V and 2 bases at J, with 11 bases in the middle. The CDR3 sequence is 15 residues long. CDR3 protein: CSARDPLGGNQPQHF. Here the CDR3 DNA reads TGCAGTGCTAGAGATCCCCTGGGAGGCAATCAGCCCCAGCATTTT.

J is TRBJ1-1 and V is TRBV20-1; no firm D call. Trimming cost V 6 bases and J 1 base, with 9 bases left between them. The CDR3 loop spans 12 amino acids. Per germline, CDR1 DFQATT and CDR2 SNEGSKA (reference sequence). The CDR3 loop is CSAPTQNTEAFF. The DNA of the CDR3 is TGCAGTGCCCCGACCCAGAACACTGAAGCTTTCTTT.

The V gene is TRBV4-2, the J gene TRBJ2-3; 7 nucleotides agree with TRBD1. The CDR3 covers 18 residues. Germline CDR1 is LGHNA and CDR2 is YNFKEQ. V shed 4 bases and J 2 bases; nucleotides not matched to a gene: 15. In DNA form, the CDR3 reads TGTGCCAGCAGCCCCCTATATGAGGGGGCAGGAGACACAGATACGCAGTATTTT. Its protein product is CASSPLYEGAGDTDTQYF.

V gene TRBV27 combines with J gene TRBJ1-1; possible D gene TRBD1, 5 bases. Germline lookup yields CDR1 MNHEY and CDR2 SMNVEV (reference sequence). V dropped 0 bases and J dropped 11 bases, with 13 bases sitting between them. The CDR3 contains 13 residues. The chain's CDR3 is CASSLSGRQKAFF. As DNA, the CDR3 is TGTGCCAGCAGTTTATCGGGACGTCAGAAGGCTTTCTTT.

The rearrangement uses TRBV23-1 and TRBJ1-5, with a tentative D call TRBD1 (6 bases). TRBV23-1 is noted as an ORF with a role that remains uncertain. Trimming took off 11 bases at V and 0 bases at J, with 20 bases between the two ends. This CDR3 is 16 amino acids long. The CDR3 bases are TGCGCCCGGAACCGGGACAAATCTCGTAGCAATCAGCCCCAGCATTTT. Its protein is CARNRDKSRSNQPQHF.

The chain links TRBV14 to TRBJ2-1; 7 positions agree with TRBD2. This CDR3 contains 15 residues. The V gene's germline CDR1 is SGHDN and CDR2 FVKESK. The trim removed 4 bases at V and 9 bases at J, leaving 12 bases unmatched. The CDR3 nucleotides read TGTGCCAGCAGCCCGGGGGGTGACCCCTTACCTGAGCAGTTCTTC. It is translated as CASSPGGDPLPEQFF.

The V call is TRBV4-3, the J call TRBJ2-3; D not resolved. This CDR3 region has 15 residues. Germline CDR1 and CDR2: LGHNA and YSLEER. V lost 3 bases to trimming and J lost 3 bases, with 13 bases between them. DNA of the CDR3: TGCGCCAGCAGCCACCGGGCAGGATGGACAGATACGCAGTATTTT. As protein: CASSHRAGWTDTQYF.

The V and J genes are TRBV20-1 and TRBJ1-1; D ambiguous. There are 11 residues in the CDR3. Trimming stripped 3 bases from V and 4 bases from J, with 6 bases between. Germline V CDR1 and CDR2: DFQATT, SNEGSKA (reference sequence). In nucleotides, the CDR3 is TGCAGTGCTAGGTGGGGCACTGAAGCTTTCTTT. This translates into CSARWGTEAFF.

The rearrangement links TRBV9 to TRBJ2-7; D remains unclear. V was trimmed by 0 bases and J by 3 bases, leaving 4 bases between them. Looked up from germline, CDR1 is SGDLS and CDR2 is YYNGEE. This CDR3 region has 12 residues. This CDR3 is CASSVDGYEQYF. CDR3 in DNA: TGTGCCAGCAGCGTAGATGGCTACGAGCAGTACTTC. The full variable domain, rest sourced from reference TRBV9 and TRBJ2-7, is DSGVTQTPKHLITATGQRVTLRCSPRSGDLSVYWYQQSLDQGLQFLIQYYNGEERAKGNILERFSAQQFPDLHSELNLSSLELGDSALYFCASSVDGYEQYFGPGTRLTVT.

The chain employs TRBV4-3 and TRBJ2-7; D not certain. This CDR3 is 15 amino acids long. Per the germline V gene, CDR1 is LGHNA and CDR2 is YSLEER. Trimming shortened V by 0 bases and J by 0 bases, and 9 bases separated the two germline ends. In DNA, the CDR3 is TGCGCCAGCAGCCAAGATACGGATTACTCCTACGAGCAGTACTTC. Translating it yields CASSQDTDYSYEQYF.

The chain links TRBV7-2 to TRBJ2-2; 11 bases align to TRBD2. Per the germline V gene, CDR1 is SGHTA and CDR2 is FQGNSA. The CDR3 is 17 amino acids. V shed 5 bases and J 3 bases; nucleotides not matched to a gene: 8. The DNA for the CDR3 is TGTGCCAGCAGCCCGTCACTAGCGGGGGCCTACACCGGGGAGCTGTTTTTT. Its translation is CASSPSLAGAYTGELFF.

The CDR3 sequence: CASSLSGSGTYEQYF. DNA of the CDR3: TGTGCCAGCAGCCTCTCTGGGAGCGGAACCTACGAGCAGTACTTC. The chain employs TRBV9 and TRBJ2-7; tentatively, D is TRBD2 (5 bases). The CDR3 has 15 amino acids. Germline V CDR1 and CDR2: SGDLS, YYNGEE. V dropped 4 bases and J dropped 2 bases, with 16 bases sitting between them.

CDR3 sequence: CASSPGVEAFF. The DNA for the CDR3 is TGTGCCAGTAGTCCGGGAGTTGAAGCTTTCTTT. The chain uses TRBV19 and TRBJ1-1; D unresolved. The V and J ends lost 5 bases and 7 bases respectively, with 8 bases between them. Germline assignment: CDR1 LNHDA and CDR2 SQIVND (reference sequence). CDR3 length: 11 residues.

The chain is built from TRBV5-6 and TRBJ1-2, with D tentatively TRBD1 (6 bases). The CDR3 consists of 13 residues. Germline lookup yields CDR1 SGHDT and CDR2 YYEEEE. Trimming cost V 4 bases and J 5 bases, with 12 bases left between them. CDR3 protein: CASSPQGPYGYTF. The CDR3 DNA is TGTGCCAGCAGCCCCCAGGGGCCGTATGGCTACACCTTC. The variable domain in full, completed from reference TRBV5-6 and TRBJ1-2, reads DAGVTQSPTHLIKTRGQQVTLRCSPKSGHDTVSWYQQALGQGPQFIFQYYEEEERQRGNFPDRFSGHQFPNYSSELNVNALLLGDSALYLCASSPQGPYGYTFGSGTRLTVV.

The chain links TRBV12-3 or TRBV12-4 to TRBJ2-2; weak D call: TRBD1 (7 bases). V shed 3 bases and J shed 4 bases, with 12 bases lying between them. This CDR3 contains 15 residues. CDR3 residues: CASSLGGQITGELFF. CDR3 nucleotides: TGTGCCAGCAGTTTGGGGGGACAGATCACCGGGGAGCTGTTTTTT.

The CDR3 bases are TGTGCCTGGACCGAACGGGGGGTGGATCCCAAAAACATTCAGTACTTC. Its protein product is CAWTERGVDPKNIQYF. This sequence joins TRBV30 and TRBJ2-4; TRBD2 matches at 7 bases. The CDR3 totals 16 residues. Per the germline V gene, CDR1 is GTSNPN and CDR2 is SVGIG (reference sequence). The J segment lost 2 bases and the V segment lost 4 bases, leaving 11 bases of the junction unmatched.

J is TRBJ1-5 and V is TRBV7-8, with D perhaps matching TRBD1 (5 bases). Trimming stripped 1 base from V and 2 bases from J, with 6 bases between. Looked up from germline, CDR1 is SGHVS and CDR2 is FQNEAQ. The CDR3 length is 14 residues. The CDR3 nucleotides are TGTGCCAGCAGCTTAGGGGGGGGCAATCAGCCCCAGCATTTT. Protein sequence: CASSLGGGNQPQHF.

This chain connects TRBV6-5 to TRBJ1-2, with a possible D match to TRBD1 (6 bases). The ends were cut back, 9 bases at V and 7 bases at J, with 18 bases in the middle. Germline V gives CDR1 MNHEY, CDR2 SVGAGI. The CDR3 length is 13 residues. CDR3 residues: CASGPGQGLGYTF. CDR3 DNA sequence: TGTGCCAGTGGCCCGGGACAAGGGCTTGGCTACACCTTC.

This chain links TRBV3-1 with TRBJ1-2; tentative D call: TRBD1 (6 bases). The CDR3 consists of 14 residues. CDR1 is LGHDT, CDR2 YNNKEL, per germline (reference sequence). V was clipped by 4 bases and J by 4 bases, with 13 bases between them. The CDR3, as DNA: TGTGCCAGCAGCCCTGAGGACAGCCGCTATGGCTACACCTTC. Protein product: CASSPEDSRYGYTF.

The chain links TRBV9 to TRBJ1-2; TRBD1 matches 11 bases. The germline CDR1 and CDR2 sequences are SGDLS and YYNGEE. This CDR3 comprises 15 residues. V was pared by 4 bases and J by 7 bases, with 9 bases of the junction left unmatched. CDR3 residues: CASSSDVGTGGGYTF. The CDR3 nucleotides read TGTGCCAGCAGCTCGGATGTGGGGACAGGGGGTGGCTACACCTTC.

V and J are TRBV20-1 and TRBJ2-5; D might be TRBD1 (5 bases). Per the germline V gene, CDR1 is DFQATT and CDR2 is SNEGSKA (reference sequence). The CDR3 consists of 12 residues. The V end lost 3 bases, the J end lost 5 bases, and 10 bases lay between the germline ends. The CDR3 loop is CSASQGLETQYF. CDR3 sequence (DNA): TGCAGTGCTAGCCAGGGTTTGGAGACCCAGTACTTC.

The chain combines TRBV6-5 with TRBJ2-1, with D maybe TRBD2 (6 bases). The CDR3 is 15 amino acids. Germline V gene sequence: CDR1 MNHEY, CDR2 SVGAGI. With 0 bases removed from V and 3 bases from J, the gap between germline ends came to 9 bases. CDR3 residues: CASSYSGGDYNEQFF. The CDR3, as DNA: TGTGCCAGCAGTTACTCCGGCGGGGACTACAATGAGCAGTTCTTC.

This chain's CDR3 is CASSTSGGRYNEQFF. CDR3 sequence (DNA): TGTGCCAGTAGTACAAGCGGGGGACGCTACAATGAGCAGTTCTTC. The chain couples TRBV19 to TRBJ2-1; the match to TRBD2 covers 8 bases. Unmatched junction bases numbered 5, after V lost 4 bases and J lost 3 bases. The CDR3 totals 15 residues. In germline, CDR1 is LNHDA, CDR2 SQIVND (reference sequence).

The V gene is TRBV6-5, the J gene TRBJ2-2, with 8 bases fitting TRBD1. CDR1 and CDR2 from the germline V gene are MNHEY and SVGAGI. The J segment lost 6 bases and the V segment lost 3 bases, leaving 3 bases of the junction unmatched. CDR3 length: 14 residues. The CDR3 region has the DNA TGTGCCAGCAGTTATGGACAGGGTGCCGGGGAGCTGTTTTTT. Its protein product is CASSYGQGAGELFF.

The CDR3 loop reads CASSSWPREGYTF. For the CDR3, the DNA is TGTGCCAGCAGTTCCTGGCCCCGCGAGGGCTACACCTTC. The rearrangement links TRBV12-3 or TRBV12-4 to TRBJ1-2; D gene unclear. Trimming shortened V by 4 bases and J by 8 bases, and 14 bases separated the two germline ends. CDR3 length equals 13 residues.

The genes are TRBV7-2 and TRBJ1-5; D is unresolved. The CDR3 contains 13 residues. Germline V gene data show CDR1 as SGHTA and CDR2 as FQGNSA. Deletions cut 5 bases from V and 7 bases from J, with 12 bases between. The CDR3 DNA reads as TGTGCCAGCAGCGACCGGACGGGGCAGCCCCAGCATTTT. It translates to CASSDRTGQPQHF.

The gene calls are TRBV29-1 and TRBJ1-1; D call uncertain. Trimming removed 7 bases at V and 1 base at J, with 10 bases between. Per the germline V gene, CDR1 is SQVTM and CDR2 is ANQGSEA. This CDR3 has 12 residues. Here the CDR3 reads CSAKRPNTEAFF. The CDR3 DNA follows: TGCAGCGCTAAGCGACCGAACACTGAAGCTTTCTTT. The full variable domain, in which reference TRBV29-1 and TRBJ1-1 provide the parts outside the CDR3, is SAVISQKPSRDICQRGTSLTIQCQVDSQVTMMFWYRQQPGQSLTLIATANQGSEATYESGFVIDKFPISRPNLTFSTLTVSNMSPEDSSIYLCSAKRPNTEAFFGQGTRLTVV.